This is a list of T cell receptor beta chains from one sample in a study of T cells in Graves' hyperthyroidism and ophthalmopathy. TCRdb analysed the multiplex PCR reads with MiXCR anew, one entry per CDR3 protein. This table has 410,000 or so distinct CDR3 sequences, about 15% appearing once. Sequenced sample: blood. Source of these receptors: a man between 18 and 29 years old with Graves' ophthalmopathy. CDR3s include the opening cysteine and the closing phenylalanine or tryptophan. Fields, in order: CDR3 DNA, CDR3 protein, V gene, clone size, D gene, J gene. D genes are given only for firm matches. Some rows mark clone size as missing; the rest say once, few, many or name a class of expanded clone.

CDR3 DNA: TGTGCCAGCAGTGAATTCTCCAAGGGAGCAGATACGCAGTATTTT
CDR3 protein: CASSEFSKGADTQYF
V gene: TRBV6-1
clone size: many
D gene: .
J gene: TRBJ2-3

CDR3 DNA: TGTGCCAGCAGTTATAGACTAGCAATAGATACGCAGTATTTT
CDR3 protein: CASSYRLAIDTQYF
V gene: TRBV6-1
clone size: few
D gene: TRBD2
J gene: TRBJ2-3

CDR3 DNA: TGTGCCAGCAGTGAGCGGGGGGCTCAAGAGACCCAGTACTTC
CDR3 protein: CASSERGAQETQYF
V gene: TRBV3-1
clone size: .
D gene: TRBD2
J gene: TRBJ2-5

CDR3 DNA: TGTGCCACCAGCAACAGACAGGTGAATCAGCCCCAGCATTTT
CDR3 protein: CATSNRQVNQPQHF
V gene: TRBV15
clone size: many
D gene: .
J gene: TRBJ1-5

CDR3 DNA: TGTGCCAGTAGTATAGCGACCTATGGCTACACCTTC
CDR3 protein: CASSIATYGYTF
V gene: TRBV19
clone size: .
D gene: .
J gene: TRBJ1-2

CDR3 DNA: TGTGCCAGCAGCTTATCCCCGGGAGGGCAGCCCCAGCATTTT
CDR3 protein: CASSLSPGGQPQHF
V gene: TRBV7-2
clone size: many
D gene: .
J gene: TRBJ1-5

CDR3 DNA: TGTGCCACCAGCAGGACGGCCAATCAGCCCCAGCATTTT
CDR3 protein: CATSRTANQPQHF
V gene: TRBV15
clone size: many
D gene: .
J gene: TRBJ1-5

CDR3 DNA: TGTGCCAGTAGTATTGGCGGGAGCTCCTACGAGCAGTACTTC
CDR3 protein: CASSIGGSSYEQYF
V gene: TRBV19
clone size: few
D gene: TRBD2
J gene: TRBJ2-7

CDR3 DNA: TGCGCCAGCAATAGCGGGGGGCGCACAGATACGCAGTATTTT
CDR3 protein: CASNSGGRTDTQYF
V gene: TRBV10-1
clone size: .
D gene: TRBD2
J gene: TRBJ2-3

CDR3 DNA: TGTGCCAGCAGTTCCCCGGGGGGCTACACCTTC
CDR3 protein: CASSSPGGYTF
V gene: TRBV6-1
clone size: many
D gene: .
J gene: TRBJ1-2